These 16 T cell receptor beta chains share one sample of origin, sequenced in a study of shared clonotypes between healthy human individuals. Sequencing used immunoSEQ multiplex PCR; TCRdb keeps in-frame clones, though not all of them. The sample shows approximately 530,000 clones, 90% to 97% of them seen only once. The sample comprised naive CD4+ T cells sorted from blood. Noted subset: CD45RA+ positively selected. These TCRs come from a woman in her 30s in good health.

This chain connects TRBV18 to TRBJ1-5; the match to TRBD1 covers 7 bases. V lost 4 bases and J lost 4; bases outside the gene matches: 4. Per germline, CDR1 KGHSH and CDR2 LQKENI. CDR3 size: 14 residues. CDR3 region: CASSRRQGNQPQHF. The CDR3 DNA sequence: TGTGCCAGCTCACGGCGACAGGGAAATCAGCCCCAGCATTTT.

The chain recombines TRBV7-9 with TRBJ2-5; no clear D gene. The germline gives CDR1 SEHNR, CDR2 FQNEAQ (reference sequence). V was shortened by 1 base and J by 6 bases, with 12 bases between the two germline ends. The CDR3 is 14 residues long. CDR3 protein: CASSLGSREQTQYF. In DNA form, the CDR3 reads TGTGCCAGCAGCTTAGGTAGTAGGGAACAGACCCAGTACTTC.

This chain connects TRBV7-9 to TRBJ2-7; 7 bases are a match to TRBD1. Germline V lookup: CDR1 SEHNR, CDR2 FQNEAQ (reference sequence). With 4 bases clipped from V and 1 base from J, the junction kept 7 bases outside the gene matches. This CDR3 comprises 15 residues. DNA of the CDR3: TGTGCCAGCAGCTCGAGGACAGGTTGGTCCTACGAGCAGTACTTC. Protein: CASSSRTGWSYEQYF.

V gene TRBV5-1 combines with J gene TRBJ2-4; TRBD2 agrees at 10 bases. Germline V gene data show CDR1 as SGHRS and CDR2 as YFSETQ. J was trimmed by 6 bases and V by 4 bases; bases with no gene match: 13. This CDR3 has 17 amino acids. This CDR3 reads CASSTSIAGGSGNIQYF. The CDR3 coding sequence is TGCGCCAGCAGCACCTCGATAGCGGGAGGTTCGGGAAACATTCAGTACTTC.

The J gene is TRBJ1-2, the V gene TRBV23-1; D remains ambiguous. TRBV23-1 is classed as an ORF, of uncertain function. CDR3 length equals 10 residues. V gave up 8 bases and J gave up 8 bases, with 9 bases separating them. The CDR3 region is CASGMGGYTF. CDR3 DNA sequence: TGCGCCAGCGGAATGGGAGGCTACACCTTC.

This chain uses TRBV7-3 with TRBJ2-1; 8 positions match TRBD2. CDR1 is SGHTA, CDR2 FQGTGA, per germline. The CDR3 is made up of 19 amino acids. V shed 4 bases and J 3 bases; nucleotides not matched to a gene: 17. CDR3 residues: CASSSRSGVAGYGYNEQFF. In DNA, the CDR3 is TGTGCCAGCAGCTCGCGGAGTGGGGTAGCGGGATATGGCTACAATGAGCAGTTCTTC. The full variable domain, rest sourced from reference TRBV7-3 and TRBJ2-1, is GAGVSQTPSNKVTEKGKYVELRCDPISGHTALYWYRQSLGQGPEFLIYFQGTGAADDSGLPNDRFFAVRPEGSVSTLKIQRTERGDSAVYLCASSSRSGVAGYGYNEQFFGPGTRLTVL.

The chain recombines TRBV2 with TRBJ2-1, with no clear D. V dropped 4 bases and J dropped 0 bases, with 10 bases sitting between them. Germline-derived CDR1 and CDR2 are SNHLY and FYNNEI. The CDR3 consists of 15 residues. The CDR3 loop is CASSVTPSSYNEQFF. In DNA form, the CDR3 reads TGTGCCAGCAGTGTTACTCCCAGCTCCTACAATGAGCAGTTCTTC.

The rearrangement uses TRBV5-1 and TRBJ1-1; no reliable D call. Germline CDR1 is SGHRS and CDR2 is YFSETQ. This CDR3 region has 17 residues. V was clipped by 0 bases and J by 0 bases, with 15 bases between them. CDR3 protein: CASSLGGLRNMNTEAFF. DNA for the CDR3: TGCGCCAGCAGCTTGGGCGGGTTACGGAACATGAACACTGAAGCTTTCTTT.

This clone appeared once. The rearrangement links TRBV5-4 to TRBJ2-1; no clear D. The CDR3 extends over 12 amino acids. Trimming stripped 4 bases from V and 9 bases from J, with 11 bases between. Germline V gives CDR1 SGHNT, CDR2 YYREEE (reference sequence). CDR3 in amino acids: CASSGAMSEQFF. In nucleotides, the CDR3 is TGTGCCAGCAGCGGCGCGATGAGTGAGCAGTTCTTC. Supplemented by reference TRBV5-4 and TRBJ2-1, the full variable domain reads ETGVTQSPTHLIKTRGQQVTLRCSSQSGHNTVSWYQQALGQGPQFIFQYYREEENGRGNFPPRFSGLQFPNYSSELNVNALELDDSALYLCASSGAMSEQFFGPGTRLTVL.

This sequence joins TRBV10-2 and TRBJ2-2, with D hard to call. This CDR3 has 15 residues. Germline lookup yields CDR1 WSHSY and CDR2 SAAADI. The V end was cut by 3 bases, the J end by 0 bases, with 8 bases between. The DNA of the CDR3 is TGCGCCAGCAGTGACGGCGGTCCGAACACCGGGGAGCTGTTTTTT. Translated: CASSDGGPNTGELFF.

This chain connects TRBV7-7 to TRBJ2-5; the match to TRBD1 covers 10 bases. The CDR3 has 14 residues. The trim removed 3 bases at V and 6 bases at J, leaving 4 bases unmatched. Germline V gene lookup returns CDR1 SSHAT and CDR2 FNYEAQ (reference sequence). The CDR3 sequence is CASSFGDRGKTQYF. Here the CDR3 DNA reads TGTGCCAGCAGCTTTGGGGACAGGGGCAAGACCCAGTACTTC.

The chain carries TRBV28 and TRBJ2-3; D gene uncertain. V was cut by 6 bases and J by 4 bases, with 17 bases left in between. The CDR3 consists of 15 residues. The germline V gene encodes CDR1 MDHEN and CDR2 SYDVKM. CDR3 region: CASRRGVDWADTQYF. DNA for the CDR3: TGTGCCAGCAGACGTGGGGTAGATTGGGCAGATACGCAGTATTTT.

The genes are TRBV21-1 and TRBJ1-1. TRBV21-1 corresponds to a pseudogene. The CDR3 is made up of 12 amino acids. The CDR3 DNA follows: TGTGCCAGCACCGAAAGGGCCTTAGAAGCTTTCTTT. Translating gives CASTERALEAFF.

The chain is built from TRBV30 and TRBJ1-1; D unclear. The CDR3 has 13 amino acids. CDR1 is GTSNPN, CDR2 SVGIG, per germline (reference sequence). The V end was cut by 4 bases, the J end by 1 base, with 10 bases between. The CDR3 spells CAWKLTANTEAFF. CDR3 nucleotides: TGTGCCTGGAAGTTGACCGCGAACACTGAAGCTTTCTTT. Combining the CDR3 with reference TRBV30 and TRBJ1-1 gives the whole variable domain SQTIHQWPATLVQPVGSPLSLECTVEGTSNPNLYWYRQAAGRGLQLLFYSVGIGQISSEVPQNLSASRPQDRQFILSSKKLLLSDSGFYLCAWKLTANTEAFFGQGTRLTVV.

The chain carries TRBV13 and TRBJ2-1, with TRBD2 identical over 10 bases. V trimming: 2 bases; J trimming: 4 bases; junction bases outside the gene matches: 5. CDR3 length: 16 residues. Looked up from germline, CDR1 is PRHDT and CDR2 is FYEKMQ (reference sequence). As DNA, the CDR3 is TGTGCCAGCAGCTTAAGCGGGAGGGCCCGGTACAATGAGCAGTTCTTC. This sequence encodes CASSLSGRARYNEQFF. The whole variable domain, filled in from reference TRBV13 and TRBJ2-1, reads AAGVIQSPRHLIKEKRETATLKCYPIPRHDTVYWYQQGPGQDPQFLISFYEKMQSDKGSIPDRFSAQQFSDYHSELNMSSLELGDSALYFCASSLSGRARYNEQFFGPGTRLTVL.

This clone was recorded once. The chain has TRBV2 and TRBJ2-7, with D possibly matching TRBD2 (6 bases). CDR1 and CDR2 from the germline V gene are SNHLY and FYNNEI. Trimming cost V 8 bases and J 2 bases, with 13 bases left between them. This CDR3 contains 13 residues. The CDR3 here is CASGPQRAYEQYF. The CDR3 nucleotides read TGTGCCAGCGGACCACAGCGGGCCTACGAGCAGTACTTC.